The sequence of this T cell receptor (beta chain) was determined in a study of identical twins. This clonotype was found a few times. Its target is not known. Germline CDR1 DFQATT, CDR2 SNEGSKA (reference sequence). J lost 5 bases, V lost 6 bases, and 6 bases had no gene match. The CDR3 is made up of 12 amino acids. TCRdb used MiXCR to reprocess the 5' RACE reads, holding one entry per CDR3 protein. The sample has about 530,000 distinct CDR3 sequences; 13% to 15% are singletons. Study-level points and caveats: Beta out-of-frame sequences showed weaker excess twin sharing. Models underestimated TCR alpha sharing (out-of-frame) in monozygotic twins.

These data also featured in a second study, about yellow fever vaccine responses in identical twins. Per that paper: Twins reportedly showed a vaccine T cell response that seemed partly convergent and partly personalized.

Material for sequencing was CD4+ T cells sorted from blood. The chain uses TRBV20-1 and TRBJ1-1; 7 bases are a match to TRBD1. The TCR originated in a woman aged 18 to 35 in good health. The CDR3 nucleotides read TGCAGTGCGCCTTCGACAGGGACTGAAGCTTTCTTT. It translates to CSAPSTGTEAFF.